A single sample gave rise to the 28 T cell receptor beta chains below, sequenced in a study of control samples from healthy donors and cancer patients. Sequencing used immunoSEQ multiplex PCR; TCRdb keeps in-frame clones, though not all of them. The repertoire consists of 15,000 or so clones, with 85% to 95% occurring once and the leading ten covering about 15%. The sample was PBMCs. These receptors came from a man older than 75 with lung cancer.

The rearrangement links TRBV6-5 to TRBJ1-6, with 9 bases that match TRBD1. J gave up 8 bases and V 6 bases, and 5 bases lay outside the gene matches. The CDR3 is 14 amino acids. Germline V lookup: CDR1 MNHEY, CDR2 SVGAGI. The DNA for the CDR3 is TGTGCCAGCAGAAGACAGGGGGTAGATTCACCCCTCCACTTT. This gives the protein CASRRQGVDSPLHF.

This clone occurred once. The V gene is TRBV20-1, the J gene TRBJ1-5; D is uncertain. The CDR3 runs to 13 residues. Trimming left V 3 bases short and J 5 bases short, with 11 bases between. Germline V gives CDR1 DFQATT, CDR2 SNEGSKA (reference sequence). The CDR3 region has the DNA TGCAGTGCTAGTCGGGCAAGGGATCAGCCCCAGCATTTT. Translated, it gives CSASRARDQPQHF.

This chain connects TRBV5-5 to TRBJ1-4, with D possibly matching TRBD1 (6 bases). Germline CDR1 is SGHKS and CDR2 is YYEKEE (reference sequence). V lost 4 bases, J lost 2 bases, and 18 bases lay in between. There are 17 residues in the CDR3. Written as DNA, the CDR3 is TGTGCCAGCAGCCCCACTGGATTGGGGGCTACTAATGAAAAACTGTTTTTT. Its protein is CASSPTGLGATNEKLFF.

V is TRBV6-6 and J is TRBJ1-4; D gene ambiguous. Trimming removed 9 bases at V and 6 bases at J, with 23 bases between. The CDR3 is 16 residues long. CDR1 is MNHNY, CDR2 SVGAGI, per germline (reference sequence). The CDR3 spells CASRSRSGEPYEKLFF. The CDR3 nucleotides are TGTGCCAGTCGAAGTCGATCCGGGGAGCCGTATGAAAAACTGTTTTTT.

The gene calls are TRBV25-1 and TRBJ2-7; D unresolved. Germline-derived CDR1 and CDR2 are MGHDK and SYGVNS. The CDR3 contains 14 residues. Trimming cost V 1 base and J 3 bases, with 10 bases left between them. The CDR3 DNA reads as TGTGCCAGCAGTGAATCTGGCAGTCTCTACGAGCAGTACTTC. It specifies CASSESGSLYEQYF.

CDR3 in DNA: TGTGCCAGCTCACGCGGACAGACGGCCAGCTATGGCTACACCTTC. Protein product: CASSRGQTASYGYTF. The rearrangement uses TRBV18 and TRBJ1-2; maybe TRBD1 (6 bases). The CDR3 has 15 amino acids. Trimming took 4 bases from V and 4 from J, leaving 16 bases between them. Germline CDR1 and CDR2: KGHSH and LQKENI.

This sequence joins TRBV6-1 and TRBJ2-7; D is unresolved. Germline V gene data show CDR1 as MNHNS and CDR2 as SASEGT. The CDR3 loop spans 13 amino acids. With 2 bases removed from V and 1 base from J, the gap between germline ends came to 6 bases. The CDR3 nucleotides read TGTGCCAGCAGTGAATATCATTCCTACGAGCAGTACGTC. Amino acid sequence: CASSEYHSYEQYV.

A single count supports this clone. Here the CDR3 reads CASPLAEGQSTDTQYF. The CDR3 DNA is TGCGCCAGCCCCCTAGCCGAGGGCCAATCCACAGATACGCAGTATTTT. The chain has TRBV5-1 and TRBJ2-3, with D tentatively TRBD2 (5 bases). The CDR3 length is 16 residues. The germline gives CDR1 SGHRS, CDR2 YFSETQ. Trimming removed 7 bases from V and 2 bases from J, with 20 bases in between.

The sample holds one count of this clone. V and J are TRBV7-2 and TRBJ2-3, with 10 positions matching TRBD1. Germline V gene lookup returns CDR1 SGHTA and CDR2 FQGNSA. J was trimmed by 4 bases and V by 1 base; bases with no gene match: 8. The CDR3 runs 17 residues. CDR3: CASSLGGRQGAPDTQYF. In DNA form, the CDR3 reads TGTGCCAGCAGCTTAGGGGGCCGACAGGGGGCCCCAGATACGCAGTATTTT.

This clone has a single count. This chain links TRBV6-2 or TRBV6-3 with TRBJ2-7; D is perhaps TRBD1 or TRBD2 (5 bases each). The V and J ends lost 6 bases and 0 bases respectively, with 15 bases between them. The CDR3 consists of 15 residues. In germline, CDR1 is MNHEY, CDR2 SVGEGT. CDR3 residues: CASSLGRSSSYEQYF. The DNA of the CDR3 is TGTGCCAGCAGCCTGGGACGTTCAAGCTCCTACGAGCAGTACTTC.

This chain links TRBV27 with TRBJ2-3, with 11 bases identical to TRBD2. Germline V gene lookup returns CDR1 MNHEY and CDR2 SMNVEV (reference sequence). Trimming cost V 2 bases and J 4 bases; bases outside gene matches: 2. CDR3 length: 15 amino acids. CDR3 in amino acids: CASSLIAGGPDTQYF. For the CDR3, the DNA is TGTGCCAGCAGTTTAATAGCGGGGGGGCCAGATACGCAGTATTTT.

This clone occurred once. The genes are TRBV2 and TRBJ1-1, with D uncertain. Deletions cut 5 bases from V and 3 bases from J, with 4 bases between. This CDR3 has 11 amino acids. Germline-derived CDR1 and CDR2 are SNHLY and FYNNEI. The CDR3 sequence: CASSRDTEAFF. CDR3 bases: TGTGCCAGCAGTCGGGACACTGAAGCTTTCTTT.

The CDR3 spells CASSVYGGTGNEKLFF. The DNA of the CDR3 is TGTGCCAGTAGTGTTTACGGTGGGACAGGGAATGAAAAACTGTTTTTT. This chain connects TRBV19 to TRBJ1-4, with TRBD1 matching 9 bases. V lost 5 bases, J lost 5 bases, and 9 bases stayed unmatched. Per germline, CDR1 LNHDA and CDR2 SQIVND (reference sequence). The length of the CDR3 is 16 residues.

This clone was seen a single time. In DNA form, the CDR3 reads TGTGCCAGCAGCTTCGACAGGGGGGCAGCTTTCTTT. Its translation: CASSFDRGAAFF. The chain uses TRBV5-4 and TRBJ1-1, with 9 bases fitting TRBD1. CDR1 and CDR2 (germline): SGHNT, YYREEE (reference sequence). V was clipped by 2 bases and J by 10 bases; unmatched bases: 3. This CDR3 has 12 amino acids.

The chain combines TRBV5-1 with TRBJ1-1, with D uncertain. The CDR3 runs 13 residues. Trimming took 1 base from V and 8 from J, leaving 12 bases between them. Germline values: CDR1 SGHRS, CDR2 YFSETQ. The DNA of the CDR3 is TGCGCCAGCAGCTTGACGGGTTCACTCGAAGCTTTCTTT. Translation gives CASSLTGSLEAFF.

This clone has more than one count but fewer than ten. This chain links TRBV11-2 with TRBJ2-5; D gene ambiguous. Per the germline V gene, CDR1 is SGHAT and CDR2 is FQNNGV. The CDR3 runs to 15 residues. Trimming cost V 1 base and J 5 bases, with 14 bases left between them. The CDR3 DNA reads TGTGCCAGCAGCTTAGGGAACCAGGCTTGGGAGACCCAGTACTTC. This translates into CASSLGNQAWETQYF.

The chain couples TRBV29-1 to TRBJ1-2, with TRBD1 matching 11 bases. The CDR3 is 13 amino acids. V was clipped by 7 bases and J by 7 bases; unmatched bases: 8. Germline loops: CDR1 SQVTM, CDR2 ANQGSEA. The CDR3 sequence: CSAWDRGFVGYTF. CDR3 in DNA: TGCAGCGCTTGGGACAGGGGGTTTGTTGGCTACACCTTC.

The chain couples TRBV18 to TRBJ1-4, with 7 bases fitting TRBD1. The CDR3 totals 13 residues. Trimming took 3 bases from V and 13 from J; bases not matched to a gene: 8. Germline values: CDR1 KGHSH, CDR2 LQKENI. CDR3 region: CASSPETGSGLFF. CDR3 coding DNA: TGTGCCAGCTCACCTGAGACAGGGTCCGGACTGTTTTTT. Full variable domain (outside the CDR3, taken from reference TRBV18 and TRBJ1-4): NAGVMQNPRHLVRRRGQEARLRCSPMKGHSHVYWYRQLPEEGLKFMVYLQKENIIDESGMPKERFSAEFPKEGPSILRIQQVVRGDSAAYFCASSPETGSGLFFGSGTQLSVL.

This clone was counted once. The chain links TRBV18 to TRBJ2-6, with 10 positions matching TRBD1. The germline V gene has CDR1 KGHSH and CDR2 LQKENI. The CDR3 sequence is 18 residues long. The V gene end was trimmed by 3 bases and the J gene end by 1 base; junction bases not matched to a gene: 6. As DNA, the CDR3 is TGTGCCAGCTCACCTCAGGACAGGGGGACTTCTGGGGCCAACGTCCTGACTTTC. Amino acids: CASSPQDRGTSGANVLTF.

As DNA, the CDR3 is TGTGCCAGCAGCTTGAGGTCCGGAGTCGCTGAAGCTTTCTTT. Its translation: CASSLRSGVAEAFF. This sequence joins TRBV5-4 and TRBJ1-1; D remains ambiguous. Germline V gene sequence: CDR1 SGHNT, CDR2 YYREEE (reference sequence). Trimming shortened V by 1 base and J by 6 bases, and 13 bases separated the two germline ends. This CDR3 contains 14 residues.

This rearrangement joins TRBV4-1 to TRBJ1-5; maybe TRBD1 (6 bases). The CDR3 has 16 amino acids. Trimming stripped 1 base from V and 6 bases from J, with 16 bases between. Looked up from germline, CDR1 is MGHRA and CDR2 is YSYEKL. CDR3: CASSQADRTLGQPQHF. The CDR3, as DNA: TGCGCCAGCAGCCAAGCCGACAGGACCTTAGGTCAGCCCCAGCATTTT.

This clone has just one count. DNA of the CDR3: TGCGCCAGCAGTTTTGGGAGAGCCGGGGAGACCCAGTACTTC. It translates to CASSFGRAGETQYF. The V call is TRBV5-1, the J call TRBJ2-5; D perhaps matches TRBD2 (5 bases). The CDR3 covers 14 residues. V was pared by 5 bases and J by 5 bases, with 16 bases between. Per the germline V gene, CDR1 is SGHRS and CDR2 is YFSETQ.

The chain has TRBV5-1 and TRBJ2-5; perhaps D is TRBD1 or TRBD2 (5 bases each). This CDR3 has 14 amino acids. CDR1 and CDR2 from the germline V gene are SGHRS and YFSETQ. V lost 0 bases and J lost 7, with 13 bases in between. The CDR3 sequence is CASSLVGDEVTQYF. The CDR3 region has the DNA TGCGCCAGCAGCTTGGTAGGGGACGAAGTGACCCAGTACTTC.

The chain has TRBV29-1 and TRBJ1-1; D is ambiguous. Trimming cost V 4 bases and J 0 bases, with 12 bases left between them. CDR1 SQVTM and CDR2 ANQGSEA come from the germline V gene. CDR3 length: 14 residues. CDR3 protein: CSVVAQQMNTEAFF. The CDR3 DNA sequence: TGCAGCGTTGTGGCACAGCAAATGAACACTGAAGCTTTCTTT. The whole variable domain, filled in from reference TRBV29-1 and TRBJ1-1, reads SAVISQKPSRDICQRGTSLTIQCQVDSQVTMMFWYRQQPGQSLTLIATANQGSEATYESGFVIDKFPISRPNLTFSTLTVSNMSPEDSSIYLCSVVAQQMNTEAFFGQGTRLTVV.

The chain couples TRBV19 to TRBJ2-2; tentative D call: TRBD2 (6 bases). V was clipped by 3 bases and J by 2 bases, with 10 bases between them. In germline, CDR1 is LNHDA, CDR2 SQIVND (reference sequence). The CDR3 is 15 residues long. CDR3 sequence (DNA): TGTGCCAGTAGTATTAGGGGAGGTAACACCGGGGAGCTGTTTTTT. Residues: CASSIRGGNTGELFF. The full variable domain, rest sourced from reference TRBV19 and TRBJ2-2, is DGGITQSPKYLFRKEGQNVTLSCEQNLNHDAMYWYRQDPGQGLRLIYYSQIVNDFQKGDIAEGYSVSREKKESFPLTVTSAQKNPTAFYLCASSIRGGNTGELFFGEGSRLTVL.

The V call is TRBV9, the J call TRBJ1-2; D is unclear. This CDR3 region has 14 residues. Germline loops: CDR1 SGDLS, CDR2 YYNGEE. Trimming removed 2 bases at V and 4 bases at J, with 12 bases between. The CDR3 region is CASSVARFGYGYTF. CDR3 bases: TGTGCCAGCAGCGTCGCCAGATTCGGCTATGGCTACACCTTC.

The chain recombines TRBV3-1 (or the pseudogene TRBV3-2) with TRBJ1-5; D gene ambiguous. The CDR3 sequence is 13 residues long. Germline CDR1 reads LGHDT; CDR2 reads YNNKEL (reference sequence). V lost 4 bases, J lost 7 bases, and 11 bases lay in between. CDR3 coding DNA: TGTGCCAGCAGCCGGAAGGAGGACCAGCCCCAGCATTTT. This translates into CASSRKEDQPQHF.

The rearrangement uses TRBV5-1 and TRBJ2-3, with D hard to call. CDR3 length: 11 amino acids. The V gene's germline CDR1 is SGHRS and CDR2 YFSETQ. V was pared by 6 bases and J by 6 bases, with 8 bases between. In DNA, the CDR3 is TGCGCCAGCACTAACACGGATACGCAGTATTTT. Encoded protein: CASTNTDTQYF.